This T cell receptor beta chain was profiled in a study of OX40 agonist ivuxolimab in advanced cancers. About the study: Under the entry rules, prior anti-PD-1, anti-PD-L1 or anti-CTLA-4 therapy was allowed, and approximately 40% had some.

As concerns this clone: Its antigen is currently unknown.

The data were produced by immunoSEQ multiplex PCR, yet TCRdb's version contains in-frame clones alone and is incomplete. The sample consists of about 67,000 clones, roughly 81% of them appearing once. Points from the study as a whole: Among some nonresponders, normalized T-cell clonal expansion was also low. Circulating CD4+ and CD8+ T cells showed clonal expansion by week 6 at 0.1 to 3.0 mg/kg.

CDR3 length equals 15 residues. J was trimmed by 4 bases and V by 1 base; bases with no gene match: 2. Per germline, CDR1 GTSNPN and CDR2 SVGIG (reference sequence). The V gene is TRBV30, the J gene TRBJ2-1; 12 bases agree with TRBD2. The sequence derives from an adult with an advanced solid tumor such as melanoma, head and neck, liver or kidney cancer. The starting material was CD4+ or CD8+ T cells sorted from blood, obtained in a trial of the OX40 agonist ivuxolimab. The CDR3 DNA sequence: TGTGCCTGGAGTGCGCTAGCGGGGGGGTACAATGAGCAGTTCTTC. Its translation: CAWSALAGGYNEQFF.